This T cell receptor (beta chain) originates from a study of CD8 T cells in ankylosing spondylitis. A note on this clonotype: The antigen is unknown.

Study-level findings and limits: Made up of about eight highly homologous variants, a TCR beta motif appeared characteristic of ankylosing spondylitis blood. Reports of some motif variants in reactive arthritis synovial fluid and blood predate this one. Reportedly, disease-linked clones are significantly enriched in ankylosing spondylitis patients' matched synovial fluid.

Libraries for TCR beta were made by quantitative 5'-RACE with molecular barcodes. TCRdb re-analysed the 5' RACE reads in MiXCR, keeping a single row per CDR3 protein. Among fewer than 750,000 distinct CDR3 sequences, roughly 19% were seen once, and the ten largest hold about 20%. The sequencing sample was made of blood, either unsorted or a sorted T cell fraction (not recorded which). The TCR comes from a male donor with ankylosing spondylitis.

This chain's CDR3 is CAISESTGSETQYF. The DNA of the CDR3 is TGTGCCATCAGTGAGTCGACGGGGAGCGAGACCCAGTACTTC. The chain combines TRBV10-3 with TRBJ2-5, with a possible D match to TRBD2 (5 bases). This CDR3 has 14 amino acids. CDR1 and CDR2 (germline): ENHRY, SYGVKD. Trimming stripped 0 bases from V and 5 bases from J, with 10 bases between.